This T cell receptor (beta chain) is from a study of beta chain features in type 1 diabetes. Whole-study context: The study found patients and healthy donors alike in age, gender and cell yields. Sorted cells, approximately 100,000,000 in number, were examined across all samples. Study outcomes and limitations: Within each of all four CD4+ subsets, Type 1 diabetes patients had TCRB CDR3s that were moderately but significantly shorter. Shorter templates might be favored by PCR, and equally so in patients and in controls.

Points on this clone: Antigen specificity is unknown.

Isolated RNA was reverse transcribed in full, so expressed TCRB transcripts were sequenced. Naive, central memory and regulatory T cell samples averaged roughly 3.5 million immunoSEQ reads each. Sequencing was performed with immunoSEQ multiplex PCR; in TCRdb, only in-frame clones are kept and a portion is missing. The data hold 95,000 to 150,000 clones, with about a sixth observed a single time. V lost 2 bases and J lost 2, with 3 bases in between. The CDR3 covers 12 residues. Germline assignment: CDR1 SNHLY and CDR2 FYNNEI. Sequenced input: central memory CD4+ T cells from blood. The rearrangement links TRBV2 to TRBJ1-2, with D hard to call. The sequence was obtained from a man aged 30 to 45 with type 1 diabetes. The CDR3 sequence: CASSEQNYGYTF. In DNA form, the CDR3 reads TGTGCCAGCAGTGAACAAAACTATGGCTACACCTTC.